Given below is one TCR beta chain in context. Its antigen is not identified. V lost 4 bases and J lost 8, with 15 bases in between. Germline loops: CDR1 MNHEY, CDR2 SMNVEV (reference sequence). The CDR3 sequence is 14 residues long. The study based diagnoses on clinical symptoms, serum thyroxine and TRAb, thyroid ultrasound and orbital computed tomography. TCR beta CDR3 regions were amplified from RNA. The TCR CDR3 first-round RT-PCR relied on the HTBI primer set. Using its own MiXCR run on the multiplex PCR reads, TCRdb lists one record per CDR3 protein. The data show around 390,000 distinct CDR3 sequences, around 13% seen once. These data are taken from a study of T cells in Graves' hyperthyroidism and ophthalmopathy. Study observations and caveats: In blood, most of the thyroid clonotypes expanded above 0.001 were also present.

V gene TRBV27 combines with J gene TRBJ2-1; TRBD2 might be the D (5 bases). The clonotype comes from a woman aged 25 to 39 with Graves' ophthalmopathy. Sequencing was performed on blood. This CDR3 reads CASSYGADLDEQFF. CDR3 coding DNA: TGTGCCAGCAGTTACGGAGCGGATTTGGATGAGCAGTTCTTC.